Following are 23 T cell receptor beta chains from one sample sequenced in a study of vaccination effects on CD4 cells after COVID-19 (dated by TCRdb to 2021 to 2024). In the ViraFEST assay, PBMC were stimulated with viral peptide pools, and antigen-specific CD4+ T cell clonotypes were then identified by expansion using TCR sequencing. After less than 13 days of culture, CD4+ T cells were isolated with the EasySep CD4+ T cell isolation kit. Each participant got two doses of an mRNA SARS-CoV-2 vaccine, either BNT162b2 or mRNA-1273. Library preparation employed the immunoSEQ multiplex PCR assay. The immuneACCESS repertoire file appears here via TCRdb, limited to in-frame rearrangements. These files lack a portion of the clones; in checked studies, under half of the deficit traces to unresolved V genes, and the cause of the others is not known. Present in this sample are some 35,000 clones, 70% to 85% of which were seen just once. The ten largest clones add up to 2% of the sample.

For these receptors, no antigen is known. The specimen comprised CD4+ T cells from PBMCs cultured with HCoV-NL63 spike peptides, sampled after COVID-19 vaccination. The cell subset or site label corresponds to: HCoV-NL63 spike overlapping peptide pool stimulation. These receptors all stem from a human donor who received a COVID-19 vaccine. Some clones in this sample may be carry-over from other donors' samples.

CDR3: CASSFPGHPSGNTIYF. CDR3 DNA sequence: TGTGCCAGCAGCTTCCCAGGGCATCCCTCTGGAAACACCATATATTTT. This chain links TRBV7-2 with TRBJ1-3, with a possible D match to TRBD1 (5 bases). Germline V CDR1 and CDR2: SGHTA, FQGNSA. Trimming shortened V by 3 bases and J by 0 bases, and 12 bases separated the two germline ends. The CDR3 is made up of 16 amino acids. Supplemented by reference TRBV7-2 and TRBJ1-3, the full variable domain reads GAGVSQSPSNKVTEKGKDVELRCDPISGHTALYWYRQSLGQGLEFLIYFQGNSAPDKSGLPSDRFSAERTGGSVSTLTIQRTQQEDSAVYLCASSFPGHPSGNTIYFGEGSWLTVV.

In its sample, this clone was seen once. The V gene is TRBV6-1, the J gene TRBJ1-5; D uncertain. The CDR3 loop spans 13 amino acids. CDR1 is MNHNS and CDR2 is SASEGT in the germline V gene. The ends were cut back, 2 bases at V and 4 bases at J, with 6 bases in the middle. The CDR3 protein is CASSESGNQPQHF. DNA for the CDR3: TGTGCCAGCAGTGAATCCGGAAATCAGCCCCAGCATTTT.

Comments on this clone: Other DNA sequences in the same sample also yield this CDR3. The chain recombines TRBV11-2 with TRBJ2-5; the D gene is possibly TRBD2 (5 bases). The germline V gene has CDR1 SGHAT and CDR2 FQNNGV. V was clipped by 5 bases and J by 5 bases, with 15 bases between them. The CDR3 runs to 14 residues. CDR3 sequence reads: CASSIRTGGETQYF. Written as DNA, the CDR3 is TGTGCCAGCAGCATCAGGACGGGCGGGGAGACCCAGTACTTC.

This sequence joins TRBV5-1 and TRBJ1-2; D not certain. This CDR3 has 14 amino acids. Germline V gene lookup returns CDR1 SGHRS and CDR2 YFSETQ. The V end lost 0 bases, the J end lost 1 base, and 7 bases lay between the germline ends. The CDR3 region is CASSLGGINYGYTF. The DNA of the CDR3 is TGCGCCAGCAGCTTGGGTGGGATTAACTATGGCTACACCTTC. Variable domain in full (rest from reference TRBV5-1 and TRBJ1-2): KAGVTQTPRYLIKTRGQQVTLSCSPISGHRSVSWYQQTPGQGLQFLFEYFSETQRNKGNFPGRFSGRQFSNSRSEMNVSTLELGDSALYLCASSLGGINYGYTFGSGTRLTVV.

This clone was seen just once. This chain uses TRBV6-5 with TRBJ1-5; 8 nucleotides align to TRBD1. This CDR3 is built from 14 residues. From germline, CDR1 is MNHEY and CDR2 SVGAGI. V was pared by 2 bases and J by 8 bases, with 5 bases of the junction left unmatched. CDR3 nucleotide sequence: TGTGCCAGCAGTTACAGGACAGGGCGGGAGCCCCAGCATTTT. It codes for CASSYRTGREPQHF.

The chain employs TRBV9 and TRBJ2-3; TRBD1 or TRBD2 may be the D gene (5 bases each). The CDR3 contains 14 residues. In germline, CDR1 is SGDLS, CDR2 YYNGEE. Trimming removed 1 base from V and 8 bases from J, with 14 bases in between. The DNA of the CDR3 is TGTGCCAGCAGCGTAACGGGGCAAGAGGGTACGCAGTATTTT. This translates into CASSVTGQEGTQYF.

CDR3 loop: CASSRDRVGDTEAFF. The CDR3, as DNA: TGTGCCAGCAGTCGGGACAGGGTCGGGGACACTGAAGCTTTCTTT. The chain recombines TRBV6-4 with TRBJ1-1; 9 bases match TRBD1. The CDR3 covers 15 residues. Looked up from germline, CDR1 is MRHNA and CDR2 is SNTAGT. The trim removed 5 bases at V and 3 bases at J, leaving 7 bases unmatched.

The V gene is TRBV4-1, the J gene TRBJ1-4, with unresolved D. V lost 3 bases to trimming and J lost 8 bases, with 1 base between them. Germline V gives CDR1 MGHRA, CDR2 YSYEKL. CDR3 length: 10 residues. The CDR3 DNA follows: TGCGCCAGCAGCCACGAAAAACTGTTTTTT. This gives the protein CASSHEKLFF.

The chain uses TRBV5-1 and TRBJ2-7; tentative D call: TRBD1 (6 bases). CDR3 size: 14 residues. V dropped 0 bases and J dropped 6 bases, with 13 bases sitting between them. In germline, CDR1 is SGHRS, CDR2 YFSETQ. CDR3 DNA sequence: TGCGCCAGCAGCTTGGTTGGGGGCCCAGGCGAGCAGTACGTC. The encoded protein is CASSLVGGPGEQYV.

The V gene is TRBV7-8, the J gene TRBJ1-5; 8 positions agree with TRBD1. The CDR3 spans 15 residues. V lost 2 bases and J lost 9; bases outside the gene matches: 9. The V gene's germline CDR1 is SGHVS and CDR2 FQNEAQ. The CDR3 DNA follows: TGTGCCAGCAGCTTAAAGACAGGGGACGAAGGGCCCCAGCATTTT. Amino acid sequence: CASSLKTGDEGPQHF. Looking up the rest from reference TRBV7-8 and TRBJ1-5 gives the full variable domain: GAGVSQSPRYKVAKRGQDVALRCDPISGHVSLFWYQQALGQGPEFLTYFQNEAQLDKSGLPSDRFFAERPEGSVSTLKIQRTQQEDSAVYLCASSLKTGDEGPQHFGDGTRLSIL.

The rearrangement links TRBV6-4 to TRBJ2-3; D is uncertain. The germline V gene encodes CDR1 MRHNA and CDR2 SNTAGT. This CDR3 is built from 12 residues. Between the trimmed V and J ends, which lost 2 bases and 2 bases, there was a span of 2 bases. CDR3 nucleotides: TGTGCCAGCAGTGACCACACAGATACGCAGTATTTT. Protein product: CASSDHTDTQYF.

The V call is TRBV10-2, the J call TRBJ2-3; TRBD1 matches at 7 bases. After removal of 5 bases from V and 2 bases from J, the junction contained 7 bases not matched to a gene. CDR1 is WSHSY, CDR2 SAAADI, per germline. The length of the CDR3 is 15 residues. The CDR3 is CASSLGTDYTDTQYF. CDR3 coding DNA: TGCGCCAGCAGTCTCGGGACAGACTACACAGATACGCAGTATTTT.

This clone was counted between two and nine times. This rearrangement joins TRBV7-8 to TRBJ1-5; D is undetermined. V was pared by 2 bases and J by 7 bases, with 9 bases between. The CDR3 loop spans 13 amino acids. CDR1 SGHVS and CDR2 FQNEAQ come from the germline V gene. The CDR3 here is CASSLTKRQPQHF. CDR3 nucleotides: TGTGCCAGCAGCTTAACTAAGCGGCAGCCCCAGCATTTT.

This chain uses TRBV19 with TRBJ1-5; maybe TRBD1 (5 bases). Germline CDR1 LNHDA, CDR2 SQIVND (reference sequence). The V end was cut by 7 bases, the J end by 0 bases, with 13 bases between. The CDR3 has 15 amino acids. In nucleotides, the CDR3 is TGTGCCAGTACCCAGGGTCAGAGTAGCAATCAGCCCCAGCATTTT. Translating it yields CASTQGQSSNQPQHF.

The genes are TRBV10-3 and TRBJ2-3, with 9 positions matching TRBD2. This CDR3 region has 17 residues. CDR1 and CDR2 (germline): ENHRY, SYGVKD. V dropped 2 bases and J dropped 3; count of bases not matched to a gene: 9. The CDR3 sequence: CAISEPYSSGETDTQYF. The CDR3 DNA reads TGTGCCATCAGTGAGCCCTACTCTAGCGGGGAGACAGATACGCAGTATTTT.

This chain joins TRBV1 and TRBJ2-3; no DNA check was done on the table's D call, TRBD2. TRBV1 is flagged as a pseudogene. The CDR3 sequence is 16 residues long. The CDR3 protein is CTSSQDGRVSTDTQYF. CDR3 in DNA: TGCACCAGCAGCCAAGATGGGCGGGTTAGCACAGATACGCAGTATTTT.

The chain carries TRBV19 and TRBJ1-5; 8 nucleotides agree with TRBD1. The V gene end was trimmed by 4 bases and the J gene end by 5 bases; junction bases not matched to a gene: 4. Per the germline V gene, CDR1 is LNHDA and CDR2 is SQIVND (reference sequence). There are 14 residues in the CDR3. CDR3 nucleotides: TGTGCCAGTAGTACCGGACAGGGTCATCAGCCCCAGCATTTT. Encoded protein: CASSTGQGHQPQHF.

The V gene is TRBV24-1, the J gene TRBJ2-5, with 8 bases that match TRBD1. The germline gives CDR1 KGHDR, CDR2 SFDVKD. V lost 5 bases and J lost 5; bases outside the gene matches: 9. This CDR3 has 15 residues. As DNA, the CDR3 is TGTGCCACCAGTGTCCCGACAGGGGCGGTGGAGACCCAGTACTTC. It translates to CATSVPTGAVETQYF.

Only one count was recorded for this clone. The CDR3 DNA reads as TGTGCCATCAGTAGACAGGGACTTCTTACTAACTATGGCTACACCTTC. Translating it yields CAISRQGLLTNYGYTF. The rearrangement links TRBV10-3 to TRBJ1-2, with 7 positions matching TRBD1. Germline V gives CDR1 ENHRY, CDR2 SYGVKD. J gave up 0 bases and V 5 bases, and 9 bases lay outside the gene matches. The CDR3 is made up of 16 amino acids.

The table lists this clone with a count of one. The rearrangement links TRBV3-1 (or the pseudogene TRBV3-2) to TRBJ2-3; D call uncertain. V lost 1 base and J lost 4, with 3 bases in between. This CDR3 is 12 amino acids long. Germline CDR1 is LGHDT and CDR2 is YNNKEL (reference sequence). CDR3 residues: CASSQGADTQYF. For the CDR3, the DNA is TGTGCCAGCAGCCAAGGGGCAGATACGCAGTATTTT.

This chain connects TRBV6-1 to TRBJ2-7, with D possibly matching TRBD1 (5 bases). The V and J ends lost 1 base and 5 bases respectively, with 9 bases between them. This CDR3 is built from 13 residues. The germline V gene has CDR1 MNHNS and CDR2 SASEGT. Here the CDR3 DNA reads TGTGCCAGCAGTGAAGGCAGGGCGGACGAGCAGTACGTC. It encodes CASSEGRADEQYV.

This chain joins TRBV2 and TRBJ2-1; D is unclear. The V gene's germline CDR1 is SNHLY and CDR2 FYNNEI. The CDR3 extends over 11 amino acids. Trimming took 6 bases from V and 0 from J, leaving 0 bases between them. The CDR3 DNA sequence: TGTGCCAGCAGCTCCTACAATGAGCAGTTCTTC. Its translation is CASSSYNEQFF. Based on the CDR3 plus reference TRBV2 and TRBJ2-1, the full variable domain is EPEVTQTPSHQVTQMGQEVILRCVPISNHLYFYWYRQILGQKVEFLVSFYNNEISEKSEIFDDQFSVERPDGSNFTLKIRSTKLEDSAMYFCASSSYNEQFFGPGTRLTVL.

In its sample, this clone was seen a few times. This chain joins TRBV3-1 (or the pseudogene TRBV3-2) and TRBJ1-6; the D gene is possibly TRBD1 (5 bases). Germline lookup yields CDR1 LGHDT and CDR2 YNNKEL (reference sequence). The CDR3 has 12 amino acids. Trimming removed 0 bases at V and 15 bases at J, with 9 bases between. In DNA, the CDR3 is TGTGCCAGCAGCCAAGAATTCAGGGACCTCCACTTT. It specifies CASSQEFRDLHF.